The clone carrying this T cell receptor (beta chain) was detected only once. Antigen: not known. The CDR3 covers 16 residues. V lost 0 bases, J lost 4 bases, and 6 bases stayed unmatched. Germline values: CDR1 KGHSY, CDR2 FQNENV. This entry comes from a study of T cell responses to AZD1222 COVID-19 vaccine. Study-wide findings and caveats: Baseline seropositives among AZD1222 recipients totaled only 5 to 7. With two AZD1222 doses given, Spike-specific TCR breadth and depth both rose. A reported finding is that nearly half of spike-specific TCRs target unmutated variant regions.

Method: immunoSEQ multiplex PCR; TCRdb's copy keeps in-frame clones and lacks some. The data show approximately 120,000 clones, about 90% seen once. The source material was peripheral blood, sampled on day 0 of MenACWY control vaccination. The source of this sequence is an adult in good health. The chain joins TRBV16 to TRBJ1-5; 7 nucleotides align to TRBD1. CDR3 protein: CASSQSGSGGNQPQHF. CDR3 DNA: TGTGCCAGCAGCCAATCAGGGTCAGGGGGTAATCAGCCCCAGCATTTT. The full variable domain, rest sourced from reference TRBV16 and TRBJ1-5, is GEEVAQTPKHLVRGEGQKAKLYCAPIKGHSYVFWYQQVLKNEFKFLISFQNENVFDETGMPKERFSAKCLPNSPCSLEIQATKLEDSAVYFCASSQSGSGGNQPQHFGDGTRLSIL.